Presented here are 28 T cell receptor beta chains from one specimen sequenced in a study of human T cells and chemical hapten exposure. Each CDR3 protein gets one entry after TCRdb re-called the RACE reads with MiXCR. The sample yields some 350,000 distinct CDR3 sequences, around 6.9% seen once. The time point was: patch test 1, 2 weeks after DPC sensitization. Specified treatment: therapeutic diphenylcyclopropenone sensitization with weekly scalp DPC. The sequences come from whole blood, collected in connection with sensitization to the hapten diphenylcyclopropenone (DPC). The receptors shown here come from a woman between 18 and 30 years old with alopecia areata. Some clones in this sample may be carry-over from other donors' samples.

The chain links TRBV5-5 to TRBJ1-3; 10 bases line up with TRBD1. Germline values: CDR1 SGHKS, CDR2 YYEKEE (reference sequence). There are 16 residues in the CDR3. Losses at the gene ends were 0 bases for V and 2 bases for J; bases not matched to a gene: 2. CDR3 in DNA: TGTGCCAGCAGCTTGGGACAGGGGGCTACTGGAAACACCATATATTTT. Protein product: CASSLGQGATGNTIYF. The full variable domain, in which reference TRBV5-5 and TRBJ1-3 provide the parts outside the CDR3, is DAGVTQSPTHLIKTRGQQVTLRCSPISGHKSVSWYQQVLGQGPQFIFQYYEKEERGRGNFPDRFSARQFPNYSSELNVNALLLGDSALYLCASSLGQGATGNTIYFGEGSWLTVV.

In this sample, this clonotype turned up a few times. The chain uses TRBV20-1 and TRBJ2-3; TRBD2 aligns across 9 bases. Trimming removed 5 bases from V and 0 bases from J; junction bases left unmatched: 3. This CDR3 is 14 amino acids long. Germline V lookup: CDR1 DFQATT, CDR2 SNEGSKA (reference sequence). CDR3 coding DNA: TGCAGTGCTCTGACTAGCGGAAGCACAGATACGCAGTATTTT. Its translation is CSALTSGSTDTQYF.

The V and J genes are TRBV5-6 and TRBJ2-4; D perhaps matches TRBD1 (5 bases). The CDR3 is made up of 12 amino acids. Deletions cut 4 bases from V and 10 bases from J, with 12 bases between. Looked up from germline, CDR1 is SGHDT and CDR2 is YYEEEE. The CDR3 reads CASSIGQTIQYF. In nucleotides, the CDR3 is TGTGCCAGCAGCATTGGACAAACGATTCAGTACTTC.

This clonotype appeared a few times. The chain uses TRBV27 and TRBJ2-3; 9 nucleotides line up with TRBD2. Germline V gene lookup returns CDR1 MNHEY and CDR2 SMNVEV (reference sequence). Trimming cost V 7 bases and J 3 bases; bases outside gene matches: 8. The CDR3 has 15 residues. The CDR3 DNA reads TGTGCCAGCAATAGAGCGGGGGGCCCTACAGATACGCAGTATTTT. Residues: CASNRAGGPTDTQYF.

J is TRBJ1-5 and V is TRBV12-5, with D unclear. Germline V lookup: CDR1 LGHNT, CDR2 FRNRAP. Trimming removed 3 bases from V and 5 bases from J, with 11 bases in between. The CDR3 covers 14 residues. CDR3 in amino acids: CASGFAVDDQPQHF. CDR3 DNA sequence: TGTGCTAGTGGTTTCGCCGTGGATGATCAGCCCCAGCATTTT.

This clonotype was counted at least ten times. The chain links TRBV21-1 to TRBJ1-5; TRBD1, as called in the table, went unchecked against the DNA. TRBV21-1 constitutes a pseudogene. This CDR3 is 20 amino acids long. The CDR3 region is CASSKEQGKDHLFSDQPQHF. The CDR3 DNA is TGTGCCAGCAGCAAAGAACAGGGTAAAGACCACCTTTTTAGTGATCAGCCCCAGCATTTT.

J is TRBJ1-2 and V is TRBV4-2; 9 bases are shared with TRBD1. This CDR3 spans 13 amino acids. V lost 4 bases to trimming and J lost 8 bases; unmatched junction nucleotides: 5. Per germline, CDR1 LGHNA and CDR2 YNFKEQ. CDR3 nucleotides: TGTGCCAGCAGCCCCCCAACAGGGGGCGGCTACACCTTC. It yields the protein CASSPPTGGGYTF.

J is TRBJ2-7 and V is TRBV5-1, with 8 nucleotides matching TRBD1. V gave up 3 bases and J gave up 2 bases; unmatched junction bases: 4. From germline, CDR1 is SGHRS and CDR2 YFSETQ. CDR3 size: 14 residues. The CDR3 DNA sequence: TGCGCCAGCAGCTCGGACAGGGTGGCCTACGAGCAGTACTTC. Its protein product is CASSSDRVAYEQYF.

This clonotype was counted ten times or more. The chain has TRBV28 and TRBJ2-7; D gene uncertain. With 2 bases removed from V and 2 bases from J, the gap between germline ends came to 10 bases. The CDR3 consists of 14 residues. Germline CDR1 reads MDHEN; CDR2 reads SYDVKM. The CDR3 DNA reads TGTGCCAGCAGTTTAACTCCGGGCACCTACGAGCAGTACTTC. It translates to CASSLTPGTYEQYF.

This clonotype was observed a few times. The V and J genes are TRBV28 and TRBJ1-2, with 8 bases identical to TRBD1. The junction had 8 bases not matched to a gene; V was cut back by 4 bases and J by 4 bases. CDR3 length equals 15 residues. Germline assignment: CDR1 MDHEN and CDR2 SYDVKM. CDR3 amino acids: CASSSPTGVGYGYTF. DNA for the CDR3: TGTGCCAGCAGTTCCCCGACAGGGGTGGGCTATGGCTACACCTTC.

This clonotype was seen repeatedly, ten times or more. J is TRBJ1-5 and V is TRBV4-3; D not certain. The CDR3 is made up of 15 amino acids. In germline, CDR1 is LGHNA, CDR2 YSLEER. V shed 0 bases and J shed 9 bases, with 15 bases lying between them. CDR3 in amino acids: CASSQDLDGVRPQHF. CDR3 sequence (DNA): TGCGCCAGCAGCCAAGATCTAGATGGGGTAAGGCCCCAGCATTTT.

This clonotype occurred many times. J is TRBJ1-1 and V is TRBV10-3, with TRBD1 identical over 8 bases. This CDR3 is 13 amino acids long. The germline V gene has CDR1 ENHRY and CDR2 SYGVKD. J gave up 2 bases and V 10 bases, and 6 bases lay outside the gene matches. CDR3 sequence (DNA): TGTGCCACGATGACAGGGGTAAACACTGAAGCTTTCTTT. Its translation is CATMTGVNTEAFF.

Many counts were recorded for this clonotype. The rearrangement joins TRBV20-1 to TRBJ1-1; TRBD1 might be the D (6 bases). V lost 0 bases and J lost 10, with 9 bases in between. The CDR3 has 11 amino acids. Per the germline V gene, CDR1 is DFQATT and CDR2 is SNEGSKA (reference sequence). In nucleotides, the CDR3 is TGCAGTGCTAGAGATTTGGGGGCAGCTTTCTTT. Amino acid sequence: CSARDLGAAFF.

This clonotype was seen at least ten times. The chain carries TRBV9 and TRBJ2-1, with D tentatively TRBD1 or TRBD2 (6 bases each). This CDR3 comprises 14 residues. Trimming removed 3 bases at V and 3 bases at J, with 10 bases between. CDR1 is SGDLS and CDR2 is YYNGEE in the germline V gene. CDR3 residues: CASSEEGGYNEQFF. CDR3 coding DNA: TGTGCCAGCAGCGAGGAGGGGGGCTACAATGAGCAGTTCTTC.

The chain combines TRBV12-3 or TRBV12-4 with TRBJ1-1; D remains ambiguous. Deletions cut 1 base from V and 6 bases from J, with 18 bases between. The CDR3 length is 16 residues. The CDR3 is CASSLGGFGRRAEAFF. The CDR3 DNA reads as TGTGCCAGCAGTTTAGGTGGTTTTGGCCGACGGGCTGAAGCTTTCTTT.

This clonotype was counted many times. The chain carries TRBV5-5 and TRBJ2-3; 8 positions match TRBD1. This CDR3 has 16 residues. The V and J ends lost 1 base and 3 bases, in that order; junction bases with no gene match: 7. Germline V gene data show CDR1 as SGHKS and CDR2 as YYEKEE (reference sequence). CDR3 coding DNA: TGTGCCAGCAGCTTGACAACAGGGGGACGAACAGATACGCAGTATTTT. Amino acid sequence: CASSLTTGGRTDTQYF.

In this sample, this clonotype turned up a few times. The gene calls are TRBV25-1 and TRBJ2-2; D not resolved. CDR3 length: 12 residues. V lost 1 base to trimming and J lost 6 bases, with 3 bases between them. Germline CDR1 MGHDK, CDR2 SYGVNS. CDR3 residues: CASSESSGELFF. In DNA form, the CDR3 reads TGTGCCAGCAGTGAATCTTCCGGGGAGCTGTTTTTT.

Only a few counts were recorded for this clonotype. The chain links TRBV28 to TRBJ2-1; D might be TRBD2 (6 bases). The ends were cut back, 3 bases at V and 3 bases at J, with 12 bases in the middle. This CDR3 has 15 residues. Germline values: CDR1 MDHEN, CDR2 SYDVKM. CDR3 coding DNA: TGTGCCAGCAGTTTCTTGGAGGGAAACTACAATGAGCAGTTCTTC. Its protein product is CASSFLEGNYNEQFF.

This clonotype was seen more than once but under ten times. This rearrangement joins TRBV3-1 to TRBJ1-5; D is undetermined. There are 16 residues in the CDR3. V was pared by 0 bases and J by 0 bases, with 9 bases between. Per germline, CDR1 LGHDT and CDR2 YNNKEL (reference sequence). The CDR3 sequence: CASSQDGGYSNQPQHF. CDR3 sequence (DNA): TGTGCCAGCAGCCAAGATGGAGGGTATAGCAATCAGCCCCAGCATTTT.

This sequence joins TRBV7-9 and TRBJ2-6; D is ambiguous. V was pared by 3 bases and J by 4 bases, with 10 bases between. Germline V gene lookup returns CDR1 SEHNR and CDR2 FQNEAQ (reference sequence). The CDR3 has 15 amino acids. This chain's CDR3 is CASSFSGRGANVLTF. The CDR3 DNA reads as TGTGCCAGCAGCTTTTCCGGGCGCGGGGCCAACGTCCTGACTTTC.

This chain joins TRBV18 and TRBJ2-7; tentatively, D is TRBD1 or TRBD2 (5 bases each). CDR1 and CDR2 from the germline V gene are KGHSH and LQKENI. Trimming removed 0 bases at V and 3 bases at J, with 9 bases between. The CDR3 is 14 residues long. Here the CDR3 DNA reads TGTGCCAGCTCACCACCTGGGACCCACTACGAGCAGTACTTC. Translated, it gives CASSPPGTHYEQYF. Filled out from reference TRBV18 and TRBJ2-7, the complete variable domain reads NAGVMQNPRHLVRRRGQEARLRCSPMKGHSHVYWYRQLPEEGLKFMVYLQKENIIDESGMPKERFSAEFPKEGPSILRIQQVVRGDSAAYFCASSPPGTHYEQYFGPGTRLTVT.

This clonotype appeared a few times. The chain employs TRBV7-3 and TRBJ2-1; TRBD2 is a possible D gene (5 bases). The ends were cut back, 5 bases at V and 6 bases at J, with 17 bases in the middle. The CDR3 totals 15 residues. Germline V gene lookup returns CDR1 SGHTA and CDR2 FQGTGA. CDR3 loop: CASSGSSAARNEQFF. CDR3 DNA sequence: TGTGCCAGCAGCGGGAGTTCTGCGGCACGCAATGAGCAGTTCTTC.

The genes are TRBV6-1 and TRBJ2-3; no firm D call. V lost 2 bases, J lost 2 bases, and 8 bases lay in between. CDR1 MNHNS and CDR2 SASEGT come from the germline V gene. This CDR3 region has 14 residues. The CDR3 protein is CASSELGPTDTQYF. The CDR3 nucleotides read TGTGCCAGCAGTGAACTCGGGCCCACAGATACGCAGTATTTT.

This clonotype has ten or more counts. The rearrangement uses TRBV5-1 and TRBJ2-1; D is perhaps TRBD2 (6 bases). V was trimmed by 1 base and J by 4 bases, leaving 15 bases between them. This CDR3 has 16 residues. CDR1 is SGHRS and CDR2 is YFSETQ in the germline V gene. The CDR3 coding sequence is TGCGCCAGCAGCTTGCCGCCGGGACTGGGATACAATGAGCAGTTCTTC. Translating gives CASSLPPGLGYNEQFF.

This clonotype was detected many times. The chain carries TRBV6-5 and TRBJ1-1; 11 bases line up with TRBD1. The CDR3 is made up of 16 amino acids. Per germline, CDR1 MNHEY and CDR2 SVGAGI. The V gene end was trimmed by 0 bases and the J gene end by 4 bases; junction bases not matched to a gene: 4. The CDR3 DNA follows: TGTGCCAGCAGTTACTCCTCCGGGACAGGGGGCACTGAAGCTTTCTTT. It specifies CASSYSSGTGGTEAFF.

This clonotype came up a few times. V gene TRBV4-3 combines with J gene TRBJ2-3; TRBD2 matches 8 bases. Germline CDR1 is LGHNA and CDR2 is YSLEER. This CDR3 is built from 20 residues. The ends lost 0 bases at V and 0 bases at J; junction bases unmatched: 14. The CDR3 DNA reads as TGCGCCAGCAGCCAAGAACCCAGCGGGAGCGGGGGCACAAGCACAGATACGCAGTATTTT. It specifies CASSQEPSGSGGTSTDTQYF.

By frequency in the sample, this clonotype is medium-sized. V and J are TRBV5-1 and TRBJ2-1, with D perhaps given as TRBD1 or TRBD2 (6 bases each). The V end lost 1 base, the J end lost 8 bases, and 10 bases lay between the germline ends. This CDR3 has 13 amino acids. From germline, CDR1 is SGHRS and CDR2 YFSETQ. In DNA form, the CDR3 reads TGCGCCAGCAGCTTGTCAAGGGGGGATGAGCAGTTCTTC. This translates into CASSLSRGDEQFF.

A few counts support this clonotype. The chain employs TRBV3-1 and TRBJ1-5; D unresolved. Per the germline V gene, CDR1 is LGHDT and CDR2 is YNNKEL (reference sequence). The CDR3 length is 13 residues. V lost 2 bases and J 4 bases, leaving 6 bases between the germline ends. In nucleotides, the CDR3 is TGTGCCAGCAGCCAACAGGTTAATCAGCCCCAGCATTTT. The encoded protein is CASSQQVNQPQHF.